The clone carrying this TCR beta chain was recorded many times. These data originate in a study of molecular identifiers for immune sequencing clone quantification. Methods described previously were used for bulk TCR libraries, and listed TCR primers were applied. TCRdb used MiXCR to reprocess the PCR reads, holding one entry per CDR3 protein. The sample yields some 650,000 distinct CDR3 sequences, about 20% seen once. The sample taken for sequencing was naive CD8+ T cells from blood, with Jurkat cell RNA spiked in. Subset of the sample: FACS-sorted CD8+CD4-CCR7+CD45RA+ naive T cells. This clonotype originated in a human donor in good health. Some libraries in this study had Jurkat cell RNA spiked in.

CDR3 region: CASSHTITGNEKLFF. The CDR3 nucleotides read TGTGCCAGCAGCCACACTATTACAGGAAATGAAAAACTGTTTTTT. V and J are TRBV7-9 and TRBJ1-4; possible D gene TRBD1, 5 bases. Germline CDR1 and CDR2: SEHNR and FQNEAQ (reference sequence). The CDR3 is made up of 15 amino acids. With 5 bases removed from V and 5 bases from J, the gap between germline ends came to 15 bases.